The 9 T cell receptor beta chains given below trace back to one sample, sequenced in a study of T cell changes during pregnancy in multiple sclerosis (dated by TCRdb to about 2019). Libraries were prepared through the immunoSEQ multiplex PCR assay. The table was pulled from immuneACCESS by TCRdb, which kept in-frame rearrangements only. Such tables lose some clones; where checked, under half of the loss comes from unresolved V genes, and the rest has no known cause. This sample gives 69,000 or so clones in total; approximately 91% of them show up just once. The ten largest account for 1.4% of the sample. The specimen was peripheral blood, collected in the third trimester of pregnancy. Receptors originate from a female donor with multiple sclerosis, enrolled in a pregnancy study.

The chain recombines TRBV7-6 with TRBJ2-1; D not certain. The germline V gene has CDR1 SGHVS and CDR2 FNYEAQ. Trimming pared 2 bases from V and 5 bases from J, leaving 10 bases between. This CDR3 comprises 14 residues. CDR3 bases: TGTGCCAGCAGCTTATTCTCTGGCCACAATGAGCAGTTCTTC. Translated, it gives CASSLFSGHNEQFF.

The chain carries TRBV6-6 and TRBJ1-1; D unresolved. Trimming cost V 8 bases and J 3 bases, with 4 bases left between them. CDR3 size: 10 residues. Germline V lookup: CDR1 MNHNY, CDR2 SVGAGI (reference sequence). CDR3 nucleotides: TGTGCCAGCCGGGACACTGAAGCTTTCTTT. Translated, it gives CASRDTEAFF.

The sample holds one count of this clone. The chain joins TRBV7-9 to TRBJ2-5; 8 nucleotides match TRBD2. The CDR3 sequence is 17 residues long. CDR1 SEHNR and CDR2 FQNEAQ come from the germline V gene (reference sequence). Trimming removed 5 bases from V and 5 bases from J; junction bases left unmatched: 16. CDR3 sequence: CASSLLGVAGFVETQYF. The CDR3 DNA reads as TGTGCCAGCAGCCTTCTGGGGGTAGCGGGGTTTGTTGAGACCCAGTACTTC.

This clone was observed once. This chain joins TRBV29-1 and TRBJ2-3, with 10 bases lining up with TRBD2. Per germline, CDR1 SQVTM and CDR2 ANQGSEA. The CDR3 loop spans 13 amino acids. J gave up 6 bases and V 7 bases, and 7 bases lay outside the gene matches. As DNA, the CDR3 is TGCAGCGGAGAGCGGGGGGGTGACGATACGCAGTATTTT. It encodes CSGERGGDDTQYF.

The genes are TRBV29-1 and TRBJ1-2, with D perhaps TRBD1 (6 bases). In germline, CDR1 is SQVTM, CDR2 ANQGSEA. The CDR3 is made up of 15 amino acids. V lost 6 bases, J lost 3 bases, and 20 bases lay in between. DNA of the CDR3: TGCAGCGTCCCTGAGGGAGGGGGTTTTCACTATGGCTACACCTTC. Protein: CSVPEGGGFHYGYTF. Supplemented by reference TRBV29-1 and TRBJ1-2, the full variable domain reads SAVISQKPSRDICQRGTSLTIQCQVDSQVTMMFWYRQQPGQSLTLIATANQGSEATYESGFVIDKFPISRPNLTFSTLTVSNMSPEDSSIYLCSVPEGGGFHYGYTFGSGTRLTVV.

This clone was counted a few times. The chain uses TRBV9 and TRBJ1-6; possibly TRBD1 for D (6 bases). CDR3 length: 14 amino acids. V lost 1 base and J lost 11, with 13 bases in between. Germline lookup yields CDR1 SGDLS and CDR2 YYNGEE. As DNA, the CDR3 is TGTGCCAGCAGCGTACACAGGGCTTCGGCACCCCTCCACTTT. Protein product: CASSVHRASAPLHF.

J is TRBJ2-7 and V is TRBV6-5; 10 bases line up with TRBD2. The CDR3 has 16 amino acids. CDR1 MNHEY and CDR2 SVGAGI come from the germline V gene. V gave up 0 bases and J gave up 3 bases; unmatched junction bases: 5. CDR3: CASSYSYSGGGYEQYF. In nucleotides, the CDR3 is TGTGCCAGCAGTTACTCGTACAGCGGGGGGGGCTACGAGCAGTACTTC.

The chain uses TRBV18 and TRBJ1-2, with 7 bases aligning to TRBD1. The germline V gene encodes CDR1 KGHSH and CDR2 LQKENI. V gave up 5 bases and J gave up 2 bases; unmatched junction bases: 11. This CDR3 contains 16 residues. The CDR3 loop reads CASSSLQGQINYGYTF. CDR3 DNA sequence: TGTGCCAGCTCATCTTTACAGGGACAGATAAACTATGGCTACACCTTC. The full variable domain, completed using reference TRBV18 and TRBJ1-2, is NAGVMQNPRHLVRRRGQEARLRCSPMKGHSHVYWYRQLPEEGLKFMVYLQKENIIDESGMPKERFSAEFPKEGPSILRIQQVVRGDSAAYFCASSSLQGQINYGYTFGSGTRLTVV.

This chain connects TRBV4-3 to TRBJ1-2, with D unresolved. Germline loops: CDR1 LGHNA, CDR2 YSLEER. With 0 bases removed from V and 4 bases from J, the gap between germline ends came to 15 bases. CDR3 length: 16 amino acids. The CDR3, as DNA: TGCGCCAGCAGCCAAGATACCCGACGGGAGGGCTATGGCTACACCTTC. Amino acid sequence: CASSQDTRREGYGYTF.